This entry lists 23 T cell receptor beta chains sequenced from one sample in a study of shared clonotypes between healthy human individuals (dated by TCRdb to 2018 to 2021). The library relied on the immunoSEQ multiplex PCR assay. TCRdb carries this immuneACCESS record with in-frame sequences only. Its versions omit some clonotypes, under half of them owing to an unresolved V gene in the studies checked, with the rest unexplained. The sample table contains roughly 1,100,000 clones; only one count was recorded for roughly 80% of them. Jointly, the top ten make up 1.4% of the sample. The specimen sequenced was memory CD4+ T cells sorted from blood. In the paper's terms, the cell subset or site label means: CD45RA-negative fraction. These receptors were obtained from a man aged 18 to 30 in good health.

The chain uses TRBV10-3 and TRBJ1-6; D not resolved. This CDR3 contains 15 residues. Germline CDR1 reads ENHRY; CDR2 reads SYGVKD. Trimming pared 4 bases from V and 6 bases from J, leaving 13 bases between. The chain's CDR3 is CAISAGGEGNSPLHF. The CDR3 region has the DNA TGTGCCATCAGTGCGGGAGGAGAAGGTAATTCACCCCTCCACTTT.

V and J are TRBV5-4 and TRBJ1-3; 7 bases are shared with TRBD1. Per germline, CDR1 SGHNT and CDR2 YYREEE (reference sequence). V lost 4 bases, J lost 0 bases, and 4 bases stayed unmatched. The CDR3 contains 15 residues. The CDR3 region has the DNA TGTGCCAGCAGCCCCGGACAGGTCTCTGGAAACACCATATATTTT. As protein: CASSPGQVSGNTIYF.

This clone has only one observation. The chain employs TRBV25-1 and TRBJ1-2; D ambiguous. This CDR3 is 14 amino acids long. Deletions cut 1 base from V and 2 bases from J, with 8 bases between. Germline V gives CDR1 MGHDK, CDR2 SYGVNS. The DNA for the CDR3 is TGTGCCAGCAGTGAATCGGCTGTAAACTATGGCTACACCTTC. Amino acid sequence: CASSESAVNYGYTF.

This clone was found a few times. Just one base apart from a much larger clone, this may be a read error. Other DNA sequences in this specimen translate into the identical CDR3. The J gene is TRBJ1-2, the V gene TRBV28, with D possibly matching TRBD1 (5 bases). Trimming shortened V by 0 bases and J by 0 bases, and 5 bases separated the two germline ends. Germline assignment: CDR1 MDHEN and CDR2 SYDVKM. This CDR3 has 14 residues. The CDR3 DNA reads TGTGCCAGCAGTTTATGGGGACCTAACTATGGCTACACCTTC. Residues: CASSLWGPNYGYTF.

The gene calls are TRBV11-3 and TRBJ2-5, with 8 nucleotides matching TRBD2. Losses at the gene ends were 3 bases for V and 5 bases for J; bases not matched to a gene: 5. The germline V gene encodes CDR1 SGHNT and CDR2 YENEEA. This CDR3 comprises 14 residues. The CDR3 sequence: CASSLNGGAETQYF. The CDR3 DNA reads TGTGCCAGCAGCTTGAACGGGGGGGCTGAGACCCAGTACTTC.

V gene TRBV4-3 combines with J gene TRBJ1-2, with a tentative D call TRBD1 (5 bases). The V end was cut by 1 base, the J end by 4 bases, with 16 bases between. CDR1 and CDR2 (germline): LGHNA, YSLEER. The CDR3 runs 16 residues. Here the CDR3 DNA reads TGCGCCAGCAGCCAAGCAGGTGGGGCTGCCCTCTATGGCTACACCTTC. Translated: CASSQAGGAALYGYTF.

The chain carries TRBV19 and TRBJ2-7, with 11 bases fitting TRBD2. The CDR3 totals 17 residues. Trimming removed 3 bases from V and 4 bases from J; junction bases left unmatched: 11. Germline V gene lookup returns CDR1 LNHDA and CDR2 SQIVND (reference sequence). This CDR3 is CASSMRLAGSAGYEQYF. The DNA of the CDR3 is TGTGCCAGTAGTATGCGACTAGCGGGATCTGCGGGGTACGAGCAGTACTTC. Full variable domain (outside the CDR3, taken from reference TRBV19 and TRBJ2-7): DGGITQSPKYLFRKEGQNVTLSCEQNLNHDAMYWYRQDPGQGLRLIYYSQIVNDFQKGDIAEGYSVSREKKESFPLTVTSAQKNPTAFYLCASSMRLAGSAGYEQYFGPGTRLTVT.

This clone occurred once. CDR3 DNA: TGTGCCAGCCGGGGTCAAGAGACCCAGTACTTC. It yields the protein CASRGQETQYF. The chain recombines TRBV7-9 with TRBJ2-5; D perhaps matches TRBD2 (5 bases). The V end was cut by 8 bases, the J end by 2 bases, with 6 bases between. Per the germline V gene, CDR1 is SEHNR and CDR2 is FQNEAQ (reference sequence). The CDR3 is 11 residues long. The full variable domain, its missing parts supplied by reference TRBV7-9 and TRBJ2-5, is DTGVSQNPRHKITKRGQNVTFRCDPISEHNRLYWYRQTLGQGPEFLTYFQNEAQLEKSRLLSDRFSAERPKGSFSTLEIQRTEQGDSAMYLCASRGQETQYFGPGTRLLVL.

This chain links TRBV5-5 with TRBJ1-1, with D uncertain. Germline V gene sequence: CDR1 SGHKS, CDR2 YYEKEE (reference sequence). Trimming left V 4 bases short and J 10 bases short, with 14 bases between. This CDR3 contains 12 residues. DNA of the CDR3: TGTGCCAGCAGCCCGCAGAACCTCGGAGCTTTCTTT. It is translated as CASSPQNLGAFF. Full variable domain (remainder filled in from reference TRBV5-5 and TRBJ1-1): DAGVTQSPTHLIKTRGQQVTLRCSPISGHKSVSWYQQVLGQGPQFIFQYYEKEERGRGNFPDRFSARQFPNYSSELNVNALLLGDSALYLCASSPQNLGAFFGQGTRLTVV.

J is TRBJ2-7 and V is TRBV5-6; D is uncertain. CDR1 SGHDT and CDR2 YYEEEE come from the germline V gene. CDR3 length: 16 amino acids. V lost 4 bases, J lost 9 bases, and 26 bases lay in between. CDR3 sequence reads: CASSRRSVQNTNSQYF. The CDR3 coding sequence is TGTGCCAGCAGCCGGAGATCGGTCCAGAATACTAATTCGCAGTACTTC.

This clone was picked up one time. The rearrangement joins TRBV7-2 to TRBJ2-7; possible D gene TRBD2, 5 bases. From germline, CDR1 is SGHTA and CDR2 FQGNSA. There are 14 residues in the CDR3. The germline V and J ends were trimmed by 4 bases and 7 bases, with 17 bases remaining between them. The CDR3 is CASSSNGLTGEQYF. The CDR3 nucleotides read TGTGCCAGCAGCTCCAACGGCCTAACGGGGGAGCAGTACTTC.

The chain has TRBV5-1 and TRBJ2-3; D possibly corresponds to TRBD2 (5 bases). Germline CDR1 and CDR2: SGHRS and YFSETQ. There are 11 residues in the CDR3. Trimming removed 6 bases at V and 7 bases at J, with 9 bases between. CDR3 amino acids: CASTGTHTQYF. The CDR3 bases are TGCGCCAGCACGGGAACACATACGCAGTATTTT. Based on the CDR3 plus reference TRBV5-1 and TRBJ2-3, the full variable domain is KAGVTQTPRYLIKTRGQQVTLSCSPISGHRSVSWYQQTPGQGLQFLFEYFSETQRNKGNFPGRFSGRQFSNSRSEMNVSTLELGDSALYLCASTGTHTQYFGPGTRLTVL.

The V gene is TRBV29-1, the J gene TRBJ1-2; weak D call: TRBD1 (5 bases). This CDR3 contains 15 residues. The germline V and J ends were trimmed by 6 bases and 4 bases, with 21 bases remaining between them. Germline loops: CDR1 SQVTM, CDR2 ANQGSEA. For the CDR3, the DNA is TGCAGCGTCTTTACCCCGGACACGCCCGCCTATGGCTACACCTTC. Translation: CSVFTPDTPAYGYTF.

The chain joins TRBV27 to TRBJ2-2; 9 bases are a match to TRBD1. The CDR3 consists of 16 residues. Trimming cost V 5 bases and J 6 bases; bases outside gene matches: 10. Germline values: CDR1 MNHEY, CDR2 SMNVEV (reference sequence). The CDR3 region is CASSRGGTGISGELFF. CDR3 DNA sequence: TGTGCCAGCAGTAGAGGGGGGACAGGGATATCCGGGGAGCTGTTTTTT.

The rearrangement joins TRBV27 to TRBJ1-2, with TRBD1 as a possible D gene (6 bases). Per the germline V gene, CDR1 is MNHEY and CDR2 is SMNVEV (reference sequence). Trimming shortened V by 6 bases and J by 6 bases, and 17 bases separated the two germline ends. The CDR3 contains 14 residues. The DNA for the CDR3 is TGTGCCAGCAGCCGCAACACAGGGCGTGATGGCTACACCTTC. Translation gives CASSRNTGRDGYTF.

The chain recombines TRBV10-3 with TRBJ2-5; D possibly uses TRBD1 or TRBD2 (7 bases each). V lost 6 bases, J lost 5 bases, and 16 bases lay in between. The CDR3 spans 14 residues. The germline V gene has CDR1 ENHRY and CDR2 SYGVKD. CDR3 sequence (DNA): TGTGCCATCAGGACAGGGAGGGGTGACGAGACCCAGTACTTC. Amino acid sequence: CAIRTGRGDETQYF.

To note about this clone: Within the sample, other DNA sequences also encode this same CDR3. The J gene is TRBJ2-7, the V gene TRBV5-4, with D uncertain. V shed 0 bases and J shed 2 bases, with 6 bases lying between them. Germline assignment: CDR1 SGHNT and CDR2 YYREEE (reference sequence). The CDR3 runs 13 residues. The CDR3: CASSLEGPYEQYF. As DNA, the CDR3 is TGTGCCAGCAGCTTGGAGGGCCCCTACGAGCAGTACTTC.

The chain links TRBV5-1 to TRBJ1-1; 9 bases agree with TRBD1. The CDR3 runs to 14 residues. Per germline, CDR1 SGHRS and CDR2 YFSETQ. V dropped 7 bases and J dropped 2; count of bases not matched to a gene: 6. The CDR3 region has the DNA TGCGCCAGCGCCTCGGACAGGGGTAACACTGAAGCTTTCTTT. Residues: CASASDRGNTEAFF.

This chain joins TRBV10-1 and TRBJ2-1, with TRBD2 identical over 9 bases. The CDR3 sequence is 15 residues long. The germline V gene has CDR1 WNHNN and CDR2 SYGVQD (reference sequence). The V and J ends lost 0 bases and 5 bases, in that order; junction bases with no gene match: 2. CDR3 amino acids: CASSESSGGHNEQFF. The CDR3 nucleotides are TGCGCCAGCAGTGAGTCTAGCGGGGGACACAATGAGCAGTTCTTC.

The rearrangement links TRBV7-9 to TRBJ2-2; TRBD2 aligns across 9 bases. The CDR3 has 15 residues. CDR1 and CDR2 (germline): SEHNR, FQNEAQ (reference sequence). The ends lost 1 base at V and 8 bases at J; junction bases unmatched: 5. CDR3: CASSLVLAGSGELFF. CDR3 nucleotide sequence: TGTGCCAGCAGCTTAGTCCTAGCGGGGTCGGGGGAGCTGTTTTTT.

The rearrangement uses TRBV11-2 and TRBJ1-5; TRBD1 matches at 11 bases. The germline V gene has CDR1 SGHAT and CDR2 FQNNGV. CDR3 length: 16 amino acids. The V segment lost 5 bases and the J segment 9 bases; nucleotides outside the gene matches: 12. The CDR3 DNA reads as TGTGCCAGCAGCCCGGGACCGGGACAGGGGGTAAGGCCCCAGCATTTT. Translation: CASSPGPGQGVRPQHF.

Of note for this clone: Other nucleotide sequences in the sample specify the same CDR3. The CDR3 loop is CASSLLRTGGIHEQYF. The CDR3 region has the DNA TGCGCCAGCAGCCTGTTAAGGACAGGGGGCATCCACGAGCAGTACTTC. This rearrangement joins TRBV5-1 to TRBJ2-7; 11 positions agree with TRBD1. V was pared by 4 bases and J by 5 bases, with 11 bases of the junction left unmatched. The CDR3 totals 16 residues. Germline CDR1 SGHRS, CDR2 YFSETQ.

This clone was picked up a small number of times. This chain links TRBV9 with TRBJ2-6; perhaps TRBD2 as D (6 bases). The CDR3 has 17 residues. Germline loops: CDR1 SGDLS, CDR2 YYNGEE. Trimming removed 3 bases at V and 0 bases at J, with 13 bases between. The CDR3 reads CASSGQGLSSGANVLTF. The CDR3 coding sequence is TGTGCCAGCAGCGGCCAGGGACTGAGCTCTGGGGCCAACGTCCTGACTTTC.